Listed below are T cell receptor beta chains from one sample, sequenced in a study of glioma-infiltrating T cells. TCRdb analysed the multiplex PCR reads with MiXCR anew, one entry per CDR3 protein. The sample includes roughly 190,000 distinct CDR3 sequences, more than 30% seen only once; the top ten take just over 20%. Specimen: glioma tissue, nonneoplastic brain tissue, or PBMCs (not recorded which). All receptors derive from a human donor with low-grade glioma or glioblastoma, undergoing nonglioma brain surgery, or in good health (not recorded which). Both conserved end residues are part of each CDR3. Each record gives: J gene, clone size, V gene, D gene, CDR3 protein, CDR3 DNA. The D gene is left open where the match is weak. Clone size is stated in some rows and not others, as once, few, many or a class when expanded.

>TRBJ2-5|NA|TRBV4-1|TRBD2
CASSQSGRTLAETQYF
TGCGCCAGCAGCCAAAGCGGGAGAACCCTCGCAGAGACCCAGTACTTC
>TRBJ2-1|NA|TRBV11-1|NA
CASSSSLVADEQFF
TGTGCCAGCAGCTCCTCGTTAGTGGCCGATGAGCAGTTCTTC
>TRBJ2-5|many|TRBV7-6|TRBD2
CASSFTSGRVSQETQYF
TGTGCCAGCAGCTTCACTAGCGGGAGGGTGTCCCAAGAGACCCAGTACTTC
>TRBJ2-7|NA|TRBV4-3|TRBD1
CASSSLTGGPSYEQYF
TGCGCCAGCAGCTCTCTGACAGGGGGCCCCTCCTACGAGCAGTACTTC
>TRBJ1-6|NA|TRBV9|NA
CASSPGERGRSPLHF
TGTGCCAGCAGTCCCGGGGAAAGGGGCAGGTCACCCCTCCACTTT
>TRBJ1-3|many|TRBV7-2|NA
CASRTTLNSGNTIYF
TGTGCCAGCAGAACGACACTAAACTCTGGAAACACCATATATTTT
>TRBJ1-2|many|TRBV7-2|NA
CASSLGHHPNYGYTF
TGTGCCAGCAGCTTGGGACACCACCCTAACTATGGCTACACCTTC
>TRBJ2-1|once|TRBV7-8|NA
CAGSLAGTSSYNEQFF
TGTGCCGGCAGCTTAGCAGGGACGAGCTCCTACAACGAGCAGTTCTTC
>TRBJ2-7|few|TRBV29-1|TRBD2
CSVAGLAGGYEQYF
TGCAGCGTAGCCGGACTAGCGGGGGGATACGAGCAGTACTTC
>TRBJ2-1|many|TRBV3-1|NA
CASSHTGHNEQFF
TGTGCCAGCAGCCATACTGGACACAATGAGCAGTTCTTC
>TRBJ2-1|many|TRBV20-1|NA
CSALSGYEQFF
TGCAGTGCTTTGAGTGGATATGAGCAGTTCTTC
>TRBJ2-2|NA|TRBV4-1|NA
CASSQVPSPGRTGELFF
TGCGCCAGCAGCCAAGTGCCCTCTCCAGGGCGCACCGGGGAGCTGTTTTTT
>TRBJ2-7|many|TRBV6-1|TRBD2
CASSRGGYEQYF
TGTGCCAGCAGTCGGGGGGGCTACGAGCAGTACTTC
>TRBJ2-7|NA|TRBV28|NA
CASSLIAGTYEKYF
TGTGCCAGCAGTTTAATAGCTGGAACCTACGAGAAGTACTTC
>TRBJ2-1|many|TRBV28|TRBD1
CASSWTGGSYNEQFF
TGTGCCAGCAGTTGGACAGGGGGCTCCTACAATGAGCAGTTCTTC
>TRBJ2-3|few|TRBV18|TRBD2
CASSPLNSGRLSTDTQYF
TGTGCCAGCTCACCACTCAACTCCGGGAGGCTTAGCACAGATACGCAGTATTTT
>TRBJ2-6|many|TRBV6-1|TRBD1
CASSPRQGAGANVLTF
TGTGCCAGCAGTCCCCGACAGGGCGCAGGGGCCAACGTCCTGACTTTC
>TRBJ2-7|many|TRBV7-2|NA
CASSLGRRSYEQYF
TGTGCCAGCAGCTTAGGCCGCCGCTCCTACGAGCAGTACTTC
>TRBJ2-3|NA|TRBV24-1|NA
CATGLGGRGTDTQYF
TGTGCCACCGGTCTCGGTGGACGAGGCACAGATACGCAGTATTTT
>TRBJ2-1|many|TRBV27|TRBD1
CASSAQTGGDYNEQFF
TGTGCCAGCAGTGCCCAGACAGGGGGCGACTACAATGAGCAGTTCTTC
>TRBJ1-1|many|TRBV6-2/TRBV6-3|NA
CASSHAQGEAFF
TGTGCCAGCAGTCACGCACAGGGAGAAGCTTTCTTT
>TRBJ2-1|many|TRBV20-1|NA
CSAREGTFLYAYEQFF
TGCAGTGCTAGAGAAGGGACTTTCCTCTATGCGTATGAGCAGTTCTTC
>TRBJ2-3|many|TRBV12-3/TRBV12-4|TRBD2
CASSFTSGRGRADTQYF
TGTGCCAGCAGTTTTACTAGCGGGAGGGGTCGAGCAGATACGCAGTATTTT
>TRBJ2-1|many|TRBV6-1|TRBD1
CASSSRDRGLDEQFF
TGTGCCAGCAGTTCCCGGGACAGGGGATTGGATGAGCAGTTCTTC
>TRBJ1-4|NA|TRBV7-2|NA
CASSLVAGRLTNEKLFF
TGTGCCAGCAGCTTAGTGGCAGGGAGATTAACTAATGAAAAACTGTTTTTT
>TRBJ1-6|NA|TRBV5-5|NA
CASSYPPGGSSNSPLHF
TGTGCCAGCAGCTACCCGCCGGGGGGGTCCTCTAATTCACCCCTCCACTTT
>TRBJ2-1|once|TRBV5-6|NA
CASTPVGSYNEQFF
TGTGCCAGCACTCCTGTGGGGTCATACAATGAGCAGTTCTTC
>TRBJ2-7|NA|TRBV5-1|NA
CASSLALGLIYEQYF
TGCGCCAGCAGCTTGGCCCTAGGGCTCATCTACGAGCAGTACTTC
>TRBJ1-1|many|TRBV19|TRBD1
CASSIRQGPTEAFF
TGTGCCAGTAGTATTCGACAGGGTCCGACTGAAGCTTTCTTT
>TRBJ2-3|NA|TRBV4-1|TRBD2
CASSRGASGRRGTDTQYF
TGCGCCAGCAGCCGAGGTGCTAGCGGGAGGAGGGGCACAGATACGCAGTATTTT
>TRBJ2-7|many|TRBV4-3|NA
CASSQDRGGGVYEQYF
TGCGCCAGCAGCCAAGATAGGGGAGGTGGGGTCTACGAGCAGTACTTC
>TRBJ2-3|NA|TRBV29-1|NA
CSVGEGGYPDTQYF
TGCAGCGTTGGGGAAGGGGGATACCCAGATACGCAGTATTTT
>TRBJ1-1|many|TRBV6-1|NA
CASSPSPPVPEAFF
TGTGCCAGCAGTCCCTCACCTCCCGTACCTGAAGCTTTCTTT
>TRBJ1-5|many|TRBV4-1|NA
CASSQDTNQPQHF
TGCGCCAGCAGCCAGGACACCAATCAGCCCCAGCATTTT
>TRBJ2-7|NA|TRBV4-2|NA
CASSREPSYEQYF
TGTGCCAGCAGCCGCGAACCTTCCTACGAGCAGTACTTC
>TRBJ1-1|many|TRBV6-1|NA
CASSDGSGGLTEAFF
TGTGCCAGCAGTGATGGTTCGGGGGGCCTCACTGAAGCTTTCTTT
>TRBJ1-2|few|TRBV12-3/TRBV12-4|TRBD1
CASSRNGQGGGYTF
TGTGCCAGCAGTCGGAATGGACAGGGGGGTGGCTACACCTTC
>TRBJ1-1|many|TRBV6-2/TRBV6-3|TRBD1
CASSSGQGGTEAFF
TGTGCCAGCAGTTCCGGACAGGGGGGCACTGAAGCTTTCTTT
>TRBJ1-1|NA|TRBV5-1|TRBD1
CASSSVGQLNTEAFF
TGCGCCAGCAGCTCGGTGGGACAGTTGAACACTGAAGCTTTCTTT
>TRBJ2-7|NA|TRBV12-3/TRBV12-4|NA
CASSFLLASYEQYF
TGTGCCAGCAGTTTTCTTCTAGCCAGCTACGAGCAGTACTTC
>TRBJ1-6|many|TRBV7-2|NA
CASSSGRSWGSPLHF
TGTGCCAGCAGCTCCGGCCGGAGTTGGGGGTCACCCCTCCACTTT
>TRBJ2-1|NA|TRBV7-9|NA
CASSLSVAIRSYNEQFF
TGTGCCAGCAGCTTATCTGTAGCGATTAGATCCTACAATGAGCAGTTCTTC
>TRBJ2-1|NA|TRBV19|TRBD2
CASSIAGLAFEQFF
TGTGCCAGTAGTATAGCGGGACTAGCATTTGAGCAGTTCTTC
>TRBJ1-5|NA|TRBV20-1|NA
CSAVGQPQHF
TGCAGTGCTGTGGGACAGCCCCAGCATTTT
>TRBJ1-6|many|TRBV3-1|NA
CASSQEYGGMDNSPLHF
TGTGCCAGCAGCCAAGAATACGGGGGCATGGATAATTCACCCCTCCACTTT
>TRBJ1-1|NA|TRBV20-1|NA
CSSISVRGGTEAFF
TGCAGTTCTATATCGGTCCGGGGGGGCACTGAAGCTTTCTTT
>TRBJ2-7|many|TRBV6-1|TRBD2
CASSSLGREGTYEQYF
TGTGCCAGCAGCTCCCTTGGGCGGGAGGGCACCTACGAGCAGTACTTC